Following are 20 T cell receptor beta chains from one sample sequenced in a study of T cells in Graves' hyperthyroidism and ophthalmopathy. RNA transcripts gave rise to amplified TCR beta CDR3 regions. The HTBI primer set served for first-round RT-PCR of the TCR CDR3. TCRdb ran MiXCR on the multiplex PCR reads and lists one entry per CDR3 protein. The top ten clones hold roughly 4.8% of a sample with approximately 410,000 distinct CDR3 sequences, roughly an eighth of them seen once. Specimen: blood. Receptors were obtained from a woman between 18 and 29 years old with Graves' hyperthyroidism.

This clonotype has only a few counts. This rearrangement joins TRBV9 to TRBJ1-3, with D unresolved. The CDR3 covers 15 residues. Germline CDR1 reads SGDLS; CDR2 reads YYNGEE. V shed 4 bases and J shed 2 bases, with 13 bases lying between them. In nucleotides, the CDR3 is TGTGCCAGCAGCCCCGACGATGCGGCTGGAAACACCATATATTTT. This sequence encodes CASSPDDAAGNTIYF.

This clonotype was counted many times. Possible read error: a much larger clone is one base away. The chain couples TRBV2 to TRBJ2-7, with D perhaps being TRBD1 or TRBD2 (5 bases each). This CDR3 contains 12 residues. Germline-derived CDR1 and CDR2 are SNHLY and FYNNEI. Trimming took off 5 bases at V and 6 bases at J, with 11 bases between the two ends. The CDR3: CASSSGTGEQYF. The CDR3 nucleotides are TGTGCCAGCAGTTCCGGGACGGGCGAGCAGTACTTC.

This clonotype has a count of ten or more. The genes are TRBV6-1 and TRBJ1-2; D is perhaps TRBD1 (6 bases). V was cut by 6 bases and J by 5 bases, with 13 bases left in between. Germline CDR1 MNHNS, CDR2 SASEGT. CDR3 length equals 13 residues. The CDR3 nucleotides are TGTGCCAGCAGCGTCGGGACAAGATATGGCTACACCTTC. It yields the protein CASSVGTRYGYTF.

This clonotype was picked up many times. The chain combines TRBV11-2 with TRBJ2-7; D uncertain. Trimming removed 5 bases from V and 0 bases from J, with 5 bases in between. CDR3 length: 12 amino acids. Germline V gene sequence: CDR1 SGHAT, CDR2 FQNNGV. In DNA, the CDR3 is TGTGCCAGCAGCCCGACCTCCTACGAGCAGTACTTC. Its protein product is CASSPTSYEQYF.

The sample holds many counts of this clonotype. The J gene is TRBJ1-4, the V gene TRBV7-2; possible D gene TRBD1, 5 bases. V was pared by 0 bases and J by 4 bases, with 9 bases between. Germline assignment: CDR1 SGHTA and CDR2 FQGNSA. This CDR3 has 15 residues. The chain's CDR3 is CASSLAGLLNEKLFF. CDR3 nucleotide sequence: TGTGCCAGCAGCTTAGCGGGACTTCTTAATGAAAAACTGTTTTTT.

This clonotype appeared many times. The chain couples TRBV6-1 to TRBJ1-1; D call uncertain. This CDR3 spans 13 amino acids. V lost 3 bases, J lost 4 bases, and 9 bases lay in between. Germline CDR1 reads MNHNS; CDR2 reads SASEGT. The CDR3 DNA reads TGTGCCAGCAGTGACACGGACGTCACTGAAGCTTTCTTT. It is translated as CASSDTDVTEAFF.

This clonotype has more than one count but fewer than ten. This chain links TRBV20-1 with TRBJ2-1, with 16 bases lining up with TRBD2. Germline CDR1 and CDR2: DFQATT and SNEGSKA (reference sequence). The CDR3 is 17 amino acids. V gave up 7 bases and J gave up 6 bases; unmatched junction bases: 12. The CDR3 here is CSVPGLAGGGLLNEQFF. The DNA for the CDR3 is TGCAGTGTCCCGGGACTAGCGGGAGGGGGCCTGCTCAATGAGCAGTTCTTC.

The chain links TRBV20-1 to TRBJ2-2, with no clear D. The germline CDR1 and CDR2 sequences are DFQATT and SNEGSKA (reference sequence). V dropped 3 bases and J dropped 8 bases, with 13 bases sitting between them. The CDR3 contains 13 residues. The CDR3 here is CSARVTSDGELFF. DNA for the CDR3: TGCAGTGCTAGGGTAACCTCCGATGGGGAGCTGTTTTTT.

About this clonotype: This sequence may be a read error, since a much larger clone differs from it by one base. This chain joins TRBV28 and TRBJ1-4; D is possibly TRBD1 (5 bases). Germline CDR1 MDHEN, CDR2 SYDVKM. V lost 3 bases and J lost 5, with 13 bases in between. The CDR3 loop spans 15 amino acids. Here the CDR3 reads CASSFLDGGNEKLFF. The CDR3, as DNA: TGTGCCAGCAGTTTCCTGGACGGGGGGAATGAAAAACTGTTTTTT.

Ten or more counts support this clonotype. The CDR3 DNA sequence: TGTGCCACCTACGGGACTAGCCTCTACGAGCAGTACTTC. Translating gives CATYGTSLYEQYF. V usage is TRBV2 and J usage is TRBJ2-7; 9 positions match TRBD2. CDR1 is SNHLY and CDR2 is FYNNEI in the germline V gene. With 10 bases clipped from V and 3 bases from J, the junction kept 7 bases outside the gene matches. There are 13 residues in the CDR3.

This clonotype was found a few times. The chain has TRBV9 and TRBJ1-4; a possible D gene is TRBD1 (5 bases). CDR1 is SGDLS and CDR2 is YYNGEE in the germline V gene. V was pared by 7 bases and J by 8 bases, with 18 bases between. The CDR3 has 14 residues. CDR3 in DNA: TGTGCCAGCGGTCGATCGGGGCCAAACGAAAAACTGTTTTTT. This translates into CASGRSGPNEKLFF.

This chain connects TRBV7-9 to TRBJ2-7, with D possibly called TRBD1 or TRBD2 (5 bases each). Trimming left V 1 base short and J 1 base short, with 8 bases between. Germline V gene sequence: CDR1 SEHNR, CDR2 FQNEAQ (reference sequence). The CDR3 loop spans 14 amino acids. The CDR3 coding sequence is TGTGCCAGCAGCTTAGGGGACGCATCCTACGAGCAGTACTTC. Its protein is CASSLGDASYEQYF.

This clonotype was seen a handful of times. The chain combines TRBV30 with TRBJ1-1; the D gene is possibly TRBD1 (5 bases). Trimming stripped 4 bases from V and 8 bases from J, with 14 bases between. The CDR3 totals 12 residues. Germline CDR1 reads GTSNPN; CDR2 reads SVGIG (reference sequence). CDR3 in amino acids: CAWNRDGLEAFF. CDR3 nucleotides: TGTGCCTGGAATAGGGACGGTTTGGAAGCTTTCTTT.

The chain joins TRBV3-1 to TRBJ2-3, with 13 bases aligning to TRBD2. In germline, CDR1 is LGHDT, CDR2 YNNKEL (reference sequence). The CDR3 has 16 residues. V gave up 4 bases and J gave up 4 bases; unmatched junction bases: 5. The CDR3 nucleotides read TGTGCCAGCAGCCCTCGACTAGCGGGAGGCTCAGATACGCAGTATTTT. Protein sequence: CASSPRLAGGSDTQYF.

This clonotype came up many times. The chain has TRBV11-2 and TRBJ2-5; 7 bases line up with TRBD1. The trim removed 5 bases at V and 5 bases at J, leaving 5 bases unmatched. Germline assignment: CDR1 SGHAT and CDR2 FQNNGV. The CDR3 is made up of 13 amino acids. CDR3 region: CASSVGTAETQYF. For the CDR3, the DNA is TGTGCCAGCAGCGTCGGGACAGCCGAGACCCAGTACTTC.

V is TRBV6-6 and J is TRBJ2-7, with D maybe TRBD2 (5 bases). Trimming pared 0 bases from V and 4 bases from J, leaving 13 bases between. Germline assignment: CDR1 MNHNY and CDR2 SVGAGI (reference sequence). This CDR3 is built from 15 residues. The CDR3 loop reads CASSYSAASSYEQYF. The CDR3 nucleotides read TGTGCCAGCAGTTACTCGGCGGCTAGCAGTTACGAGCAGTACTTC.

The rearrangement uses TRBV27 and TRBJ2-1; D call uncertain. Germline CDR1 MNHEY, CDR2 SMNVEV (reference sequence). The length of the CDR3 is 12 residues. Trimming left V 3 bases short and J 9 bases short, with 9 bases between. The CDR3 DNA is TGTGCCAGCAGTTTTTCAGGCGTTGAGCAGTTCTTC. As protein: CASSFSGVEQFF.

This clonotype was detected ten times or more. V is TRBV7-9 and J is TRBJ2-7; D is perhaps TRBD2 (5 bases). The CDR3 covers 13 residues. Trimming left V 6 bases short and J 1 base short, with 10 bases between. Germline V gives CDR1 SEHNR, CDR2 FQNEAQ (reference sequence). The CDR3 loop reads CASSRTDSYEQYF. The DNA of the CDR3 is TGTGCCAGCAGTAGGACTGATTCCTACGAGCAGTACTTC.

The CDR3 DNA sequence: TGTGCCAGCAGTTACTATCGGAGCGGGACGAACACCGGGGAGCTGTTTTTT. It codes for CASSYYRSGTNTGELFF. This chain links TRBV6-2 or TRBV6-3 with TRBJ2-2; the match to TRBD2 covers 7 bases. The junction had 5 bases not matched to a gene; V was cut back by 1 base and J by 0 bases. CDR3 length: 17 residues. Germline assignment: CDR1 MNHEY and CDR2 SVGEGT.

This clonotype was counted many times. CDR3: CASSATGLSNQPQHF. CDR3 nucleotides: TGTGCCAGCAGTGCGACAGGGCTAAGCAATCAGCCCCAGCATTTT. This chain connects TRBV12-3 or TRBV12-4 to TRBJ1-5; 7 bases agree with TRBD1. The CDR3 spans 15 residues. Trimming cost V 5 bases and J 1 base; bases outside gene matches: 5.